This T cell receptor beta chain appears in the sequencing data of a study of kidney transplant recipient with SARS-CoV-2 infection. TCRdb passed the reads through MiXCR, listing each CDR3 protein once. Of 200,000 to 300,000 distinct CDR3 sequences in the sample, more than 25% are singletons; the top ten hold roughly 7%. Germline values: CDR1 SGDLS, CDR2 YYNGEE. This CDR3 has 16 amino acids. V was clipped by 6 bases and J by 4 bases, with 22 bases between them. For this clonotype: Since a much larger clone is just one base distant, this may be a read error.

The sequenced sample was a blood sample, obtained at baseline and on day 111 from a kidney transplant recipient. The chain carries TRBV9 and TRBJ1-2; no definite D call. The clonotype comes from a male patient aged 30 to 40 who had COVID-19 and was a kidney transplant recipient. These T cells may partly come from the graft donor. CDR3 nucleotide sequence: TGTGCCAGCATTAGTCGGTACTCAAGAAAGGCCTATGGCTACACCTTC. Its protein is CASISRYSRKAYGYTF.